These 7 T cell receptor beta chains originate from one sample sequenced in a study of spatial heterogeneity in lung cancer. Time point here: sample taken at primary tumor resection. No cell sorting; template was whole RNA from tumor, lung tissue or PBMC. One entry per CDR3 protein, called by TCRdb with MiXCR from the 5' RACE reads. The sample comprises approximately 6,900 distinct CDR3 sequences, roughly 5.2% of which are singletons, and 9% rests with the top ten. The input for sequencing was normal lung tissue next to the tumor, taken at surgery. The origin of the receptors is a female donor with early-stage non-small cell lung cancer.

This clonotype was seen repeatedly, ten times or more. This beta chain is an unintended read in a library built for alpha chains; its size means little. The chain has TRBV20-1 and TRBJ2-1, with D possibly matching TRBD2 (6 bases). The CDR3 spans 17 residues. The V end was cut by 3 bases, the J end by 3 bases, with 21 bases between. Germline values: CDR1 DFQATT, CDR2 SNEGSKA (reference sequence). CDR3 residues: CSASKLYGGVGYNEQFF. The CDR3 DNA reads TGCAGTGCTAGTAAGTTGTACGGGGGAGTTGGCTACAATGAGCAGTTCTTC.

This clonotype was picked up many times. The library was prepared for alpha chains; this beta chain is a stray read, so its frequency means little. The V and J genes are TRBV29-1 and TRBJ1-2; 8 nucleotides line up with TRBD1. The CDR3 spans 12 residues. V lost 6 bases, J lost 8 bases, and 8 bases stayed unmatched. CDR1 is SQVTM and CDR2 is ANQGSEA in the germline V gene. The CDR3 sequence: CSVMKTGDGYTF. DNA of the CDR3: TGCAGCGTCATGAAGACAGGGGACGGCTACACCTTC.

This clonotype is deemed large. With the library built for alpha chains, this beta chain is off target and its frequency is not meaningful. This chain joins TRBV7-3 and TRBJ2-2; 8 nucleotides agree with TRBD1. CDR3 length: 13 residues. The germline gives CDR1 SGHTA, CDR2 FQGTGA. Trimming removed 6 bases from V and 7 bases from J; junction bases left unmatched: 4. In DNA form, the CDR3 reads TGTGCCAGCAGTAGGACAGGGCGCGGGGAGCTGTTTTTT. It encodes CASSRTGRGELFF.

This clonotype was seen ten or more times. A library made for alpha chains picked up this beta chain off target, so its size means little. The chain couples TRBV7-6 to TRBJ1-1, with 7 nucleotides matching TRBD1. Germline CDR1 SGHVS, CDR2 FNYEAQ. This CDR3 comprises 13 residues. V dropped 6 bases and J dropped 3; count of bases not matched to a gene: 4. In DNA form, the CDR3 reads TGTGCCAGCAGTATAGGGGGCTACACTGAAGCTTTCTTT. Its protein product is CASSIGGYTEAFF.

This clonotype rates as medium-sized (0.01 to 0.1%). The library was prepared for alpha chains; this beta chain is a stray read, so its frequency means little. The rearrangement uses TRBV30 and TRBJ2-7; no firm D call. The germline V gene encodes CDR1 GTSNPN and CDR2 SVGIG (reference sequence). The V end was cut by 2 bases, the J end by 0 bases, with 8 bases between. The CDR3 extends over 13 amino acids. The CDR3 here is CAWSPKASYEQYF. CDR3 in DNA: TGTGCCTGGAGTCCGAAGGCCTCCTACGAGCAGTACTTC.

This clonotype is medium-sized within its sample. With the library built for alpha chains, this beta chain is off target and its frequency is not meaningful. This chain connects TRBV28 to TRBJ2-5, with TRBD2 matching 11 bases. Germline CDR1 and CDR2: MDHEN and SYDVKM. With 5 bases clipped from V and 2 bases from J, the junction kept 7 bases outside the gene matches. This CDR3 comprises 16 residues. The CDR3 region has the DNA TGTGCCAGCAGTCCCCGACTAGCGGGACAGCAAGAGACCCAGTACTTC. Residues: CASSPRLAGQQETQYF.

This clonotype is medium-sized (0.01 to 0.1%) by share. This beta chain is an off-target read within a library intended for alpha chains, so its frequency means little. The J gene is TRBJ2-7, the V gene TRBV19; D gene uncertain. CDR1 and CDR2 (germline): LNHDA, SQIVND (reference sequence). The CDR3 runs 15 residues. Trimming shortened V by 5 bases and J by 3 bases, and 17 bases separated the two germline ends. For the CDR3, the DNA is TGTGCCAGTAGTGCCAATATGGAGCGATACTACGAGCAGTACTTC. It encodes CASSANMERYYEQYF.